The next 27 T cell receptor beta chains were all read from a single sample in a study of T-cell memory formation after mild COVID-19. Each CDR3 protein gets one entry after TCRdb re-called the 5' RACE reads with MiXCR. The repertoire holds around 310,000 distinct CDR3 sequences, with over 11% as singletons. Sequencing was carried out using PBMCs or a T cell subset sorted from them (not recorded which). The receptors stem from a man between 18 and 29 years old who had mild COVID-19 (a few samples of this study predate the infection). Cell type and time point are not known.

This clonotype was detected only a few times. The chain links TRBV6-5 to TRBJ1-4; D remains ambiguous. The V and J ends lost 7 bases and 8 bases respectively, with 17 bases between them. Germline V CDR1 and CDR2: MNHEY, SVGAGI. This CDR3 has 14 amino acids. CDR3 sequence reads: CASTPRVVDEKLFF. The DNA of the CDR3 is TGTGCCAGCACCCCGCGAGTAGTCGACGAAAAACTGTTTTTT.

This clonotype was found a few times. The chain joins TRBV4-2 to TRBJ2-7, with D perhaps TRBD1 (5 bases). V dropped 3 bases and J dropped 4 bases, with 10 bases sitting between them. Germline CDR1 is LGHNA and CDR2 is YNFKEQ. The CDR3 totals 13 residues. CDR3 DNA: TGTGCCAGCAGCCACGTCGACAGTTACGAGCAGTACTTC. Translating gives CASSHVDSYEQYF.

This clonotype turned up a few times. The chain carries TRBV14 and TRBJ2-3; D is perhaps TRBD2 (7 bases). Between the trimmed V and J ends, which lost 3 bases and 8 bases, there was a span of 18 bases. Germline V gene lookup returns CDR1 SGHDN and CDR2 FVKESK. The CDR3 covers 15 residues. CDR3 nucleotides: TGTGCCAGCAGCCAGGGTCCCGGGGGGCGAGGTACGCAGTATTTT. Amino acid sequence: CASSQGPGGRGTQYF.

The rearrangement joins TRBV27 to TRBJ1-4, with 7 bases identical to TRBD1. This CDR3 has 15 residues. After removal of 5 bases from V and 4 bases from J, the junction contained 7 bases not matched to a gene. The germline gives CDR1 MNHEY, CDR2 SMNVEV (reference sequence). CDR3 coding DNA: TGTGCCAGCAGTCCCAGGACAGGCTTTAATGAAAAACTGTTTTTT. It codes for CASSPRTGFNEKLFF.

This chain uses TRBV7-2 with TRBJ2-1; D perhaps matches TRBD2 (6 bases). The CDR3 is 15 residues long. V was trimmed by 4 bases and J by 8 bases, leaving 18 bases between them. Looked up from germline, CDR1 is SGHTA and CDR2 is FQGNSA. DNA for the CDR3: TGTGCCAGCAGCTACCTGGGGGGAGGTTTCTATGAGCAGTTCTTC. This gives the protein CASSYLGGGFYEQFF.

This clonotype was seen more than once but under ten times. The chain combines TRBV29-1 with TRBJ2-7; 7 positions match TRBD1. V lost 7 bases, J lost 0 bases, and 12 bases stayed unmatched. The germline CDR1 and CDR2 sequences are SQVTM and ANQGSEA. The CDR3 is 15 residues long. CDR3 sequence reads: CSGRRGLGASYEQYF. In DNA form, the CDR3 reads TGCAGCGGCCGCAGGGGGTTGGGGGCCTCCTACGAGCAGTACTTC.

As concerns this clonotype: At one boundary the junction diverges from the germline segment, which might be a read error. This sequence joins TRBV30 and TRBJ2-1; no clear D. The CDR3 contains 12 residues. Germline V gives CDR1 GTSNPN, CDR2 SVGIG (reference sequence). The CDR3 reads CAWSVPTRNQLF. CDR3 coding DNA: TGTGCCTGGAGTGTACCCACCCGTAATCAGTTATTC.

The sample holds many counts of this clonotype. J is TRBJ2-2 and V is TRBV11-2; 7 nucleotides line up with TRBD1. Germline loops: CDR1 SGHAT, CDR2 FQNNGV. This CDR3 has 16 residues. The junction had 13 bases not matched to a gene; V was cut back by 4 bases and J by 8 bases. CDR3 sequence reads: CASSSQPATGKGELFF. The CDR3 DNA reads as TGTGCCAGCAGCTCTCAACCGGCGACAGGGAAAGGGGAGCTGTTTTTT.

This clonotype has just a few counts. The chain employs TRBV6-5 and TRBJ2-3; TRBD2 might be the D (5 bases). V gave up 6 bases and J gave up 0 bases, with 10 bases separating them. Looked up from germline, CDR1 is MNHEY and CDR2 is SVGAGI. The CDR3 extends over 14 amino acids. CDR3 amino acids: CASRRVISTDTQYF. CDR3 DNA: TGTGCCAGCAGGCGGGTAATTAGCACAGATACGCAGTATTTT.

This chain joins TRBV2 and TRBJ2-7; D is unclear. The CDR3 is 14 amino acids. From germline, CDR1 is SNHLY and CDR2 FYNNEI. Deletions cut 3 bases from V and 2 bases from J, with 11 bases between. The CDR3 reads CASSDLGLAYEQYF. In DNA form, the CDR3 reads TGTGCCAGCAGTGATTTGGGTCTTGCCTACGAGCAGTACTTC.

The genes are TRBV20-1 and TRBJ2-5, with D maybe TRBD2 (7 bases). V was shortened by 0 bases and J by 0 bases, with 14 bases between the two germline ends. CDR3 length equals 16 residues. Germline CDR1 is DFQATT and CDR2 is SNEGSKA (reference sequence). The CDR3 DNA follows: TGCAGTGCTAGAGATAGAGGGGGGGCGAACCAAGAGACCCAGTACTTC. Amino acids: CSARDRGGANQETQYF.

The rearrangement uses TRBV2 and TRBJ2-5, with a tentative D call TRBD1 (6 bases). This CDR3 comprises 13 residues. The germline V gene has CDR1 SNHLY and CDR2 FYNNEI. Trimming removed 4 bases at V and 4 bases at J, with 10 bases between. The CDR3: CASSVGAGETQYF. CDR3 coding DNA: TGTGCCAGCAGTGTGGGGGCTGGAGAGACCCAGTACTTC.

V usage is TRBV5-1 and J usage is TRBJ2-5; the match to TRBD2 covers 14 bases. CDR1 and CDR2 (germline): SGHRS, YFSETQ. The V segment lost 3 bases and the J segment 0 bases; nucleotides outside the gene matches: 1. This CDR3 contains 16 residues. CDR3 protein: CASSSGLAGDQETQYF. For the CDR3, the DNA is TGCGCCAGCAGCTCGGGACTAGCGGGAGACCAAGAGACCCAGTACTTC.

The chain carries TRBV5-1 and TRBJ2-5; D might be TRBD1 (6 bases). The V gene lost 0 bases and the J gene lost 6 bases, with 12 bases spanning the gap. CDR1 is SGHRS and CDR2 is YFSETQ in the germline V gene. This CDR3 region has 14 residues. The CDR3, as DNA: TGCGCCAGCAGCTTGGAGCTGGGGGCACAGACCCAGTACTTC. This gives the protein CASSLELGAQTQYF.

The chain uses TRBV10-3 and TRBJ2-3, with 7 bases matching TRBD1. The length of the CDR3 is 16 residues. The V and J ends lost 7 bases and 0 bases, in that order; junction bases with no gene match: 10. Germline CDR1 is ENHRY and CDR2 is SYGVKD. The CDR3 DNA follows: TGTGCCATCAAGGGGAACAGGGGTTCTAGCACAGATACGCAGTATTTT. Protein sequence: CAIKGNRGSSTDTQYF.

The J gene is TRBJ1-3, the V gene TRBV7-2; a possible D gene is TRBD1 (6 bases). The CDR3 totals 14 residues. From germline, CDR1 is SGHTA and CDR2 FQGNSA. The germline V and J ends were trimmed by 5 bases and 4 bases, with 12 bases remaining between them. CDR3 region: CASSAGGAGNTIYF. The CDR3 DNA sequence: TGTGCCAGCAGCGCCGGGGGGGCAGGAAACACCATATATTTT.

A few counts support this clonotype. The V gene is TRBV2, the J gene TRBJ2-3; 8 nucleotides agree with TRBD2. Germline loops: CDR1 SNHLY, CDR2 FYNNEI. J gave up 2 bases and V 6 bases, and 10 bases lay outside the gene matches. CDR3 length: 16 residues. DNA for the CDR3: TGTGCCAGCAGCGCTGGCCGGGGGGGACTCACAGATACGCAGTATTTT. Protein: CASSAGRGGLTDTQYF. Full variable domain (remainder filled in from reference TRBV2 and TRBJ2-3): EPEVTQTPSHQVTQMGQEVILRCVPISNHLYFYWYRQILGQKVEFLVSFYNNEISEKSEIFDDQFSVERPDGSNFTLKIRSTKLEDSAMYFCASSAGRGGLTDTQYFGPGTRLTVL.

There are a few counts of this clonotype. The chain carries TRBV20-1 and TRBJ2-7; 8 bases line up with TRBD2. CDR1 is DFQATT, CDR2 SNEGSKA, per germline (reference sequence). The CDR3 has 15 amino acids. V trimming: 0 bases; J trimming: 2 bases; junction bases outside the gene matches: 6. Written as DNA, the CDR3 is TGCAGTGCTAGAGATAAAGCGGGGGCTCCCTACGAGCAGTACGTC. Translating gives CSARDKAGAPYEQYV.

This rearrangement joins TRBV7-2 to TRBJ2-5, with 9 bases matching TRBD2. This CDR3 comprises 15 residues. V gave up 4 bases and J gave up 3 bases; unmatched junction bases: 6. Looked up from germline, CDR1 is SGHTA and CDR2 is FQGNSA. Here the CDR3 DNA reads TGTGCCAGCAGCTCCCCCTTAGCGGGGGAAGAGACCCAGTACTTC. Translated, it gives CASSSPLAGEETQYF.

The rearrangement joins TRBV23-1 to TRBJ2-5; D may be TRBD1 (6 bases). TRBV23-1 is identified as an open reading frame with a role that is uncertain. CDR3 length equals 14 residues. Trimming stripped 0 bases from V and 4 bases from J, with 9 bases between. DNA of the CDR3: TGCGCCAGCAGTCAATCGAACAGGGCAGAGACCCAGTACTTC. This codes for CASSQSNRAETQYF.

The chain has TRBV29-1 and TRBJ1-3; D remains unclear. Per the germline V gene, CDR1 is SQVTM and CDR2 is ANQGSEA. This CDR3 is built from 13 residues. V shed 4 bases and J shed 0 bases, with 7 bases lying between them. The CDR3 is CSVGPSSGNTIYF. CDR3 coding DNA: TGCAGCGTTGGGCCGTCCTCTGGAAACACCATATATTTT.

CDR3 sequence (DNA): TGCAGTGCGCTACCGGGACTAGGGACAGATACGCAGTATTTT. Protein product: CSALPGLGTDTQYF. The chain recombines TRBV20-1 with TRBJ2-3; 8 bases map to TRBD2. This CDR3 has 14 residues. Germline values: CDR1 DFQATT, CDR2 SNEGSKA (reference sequence). The junction had 8 bases not matched to a gene; V was cut back by 6 bases and J by 3 bases.

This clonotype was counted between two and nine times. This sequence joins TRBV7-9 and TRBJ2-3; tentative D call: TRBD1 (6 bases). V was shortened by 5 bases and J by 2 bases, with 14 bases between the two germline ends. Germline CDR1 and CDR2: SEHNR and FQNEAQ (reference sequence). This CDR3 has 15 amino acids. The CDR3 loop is CASSPKGGHTDTQYF. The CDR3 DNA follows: TGTGCCAGCAGCCCTAAAGGGGGACACACAGATACGCAGTATTTT.

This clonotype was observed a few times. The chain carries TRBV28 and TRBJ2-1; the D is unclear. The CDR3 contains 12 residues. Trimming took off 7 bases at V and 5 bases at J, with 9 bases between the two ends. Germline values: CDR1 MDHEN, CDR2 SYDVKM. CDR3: CASMWGNNEQFF. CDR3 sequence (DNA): TGTGCCAGCATGTGGGGAAACAATGAGCAGTTCTTC.

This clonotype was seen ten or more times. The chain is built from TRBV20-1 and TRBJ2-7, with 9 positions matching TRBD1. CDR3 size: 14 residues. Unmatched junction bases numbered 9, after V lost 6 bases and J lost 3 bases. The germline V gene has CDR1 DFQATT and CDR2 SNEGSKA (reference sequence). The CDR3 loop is CSAPGTGTYYEQYF. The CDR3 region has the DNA TGCAGTGCGCCCGGGACAGGGACTTACTACGAGCAGTACTTC.

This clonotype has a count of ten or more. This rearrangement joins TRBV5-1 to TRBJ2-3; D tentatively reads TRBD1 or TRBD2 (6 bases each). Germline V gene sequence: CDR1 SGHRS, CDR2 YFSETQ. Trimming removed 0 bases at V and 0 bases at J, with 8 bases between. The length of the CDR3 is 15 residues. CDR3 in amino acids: CASSLGGASTDTQYF. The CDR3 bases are TGCGCCAGCAGCTTGGGGGGGGCCAGCACAGATACGCAGTATTTT.

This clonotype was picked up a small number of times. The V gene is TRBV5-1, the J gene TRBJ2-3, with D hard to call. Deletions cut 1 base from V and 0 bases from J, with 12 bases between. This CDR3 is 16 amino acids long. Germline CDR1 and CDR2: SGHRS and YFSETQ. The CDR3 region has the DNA TGCGCCAGCAGCTTGTTTGGTCGGTCGAGCACAGATACGCAGTATTTT. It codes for CASSLFGRSSTDTQYF.